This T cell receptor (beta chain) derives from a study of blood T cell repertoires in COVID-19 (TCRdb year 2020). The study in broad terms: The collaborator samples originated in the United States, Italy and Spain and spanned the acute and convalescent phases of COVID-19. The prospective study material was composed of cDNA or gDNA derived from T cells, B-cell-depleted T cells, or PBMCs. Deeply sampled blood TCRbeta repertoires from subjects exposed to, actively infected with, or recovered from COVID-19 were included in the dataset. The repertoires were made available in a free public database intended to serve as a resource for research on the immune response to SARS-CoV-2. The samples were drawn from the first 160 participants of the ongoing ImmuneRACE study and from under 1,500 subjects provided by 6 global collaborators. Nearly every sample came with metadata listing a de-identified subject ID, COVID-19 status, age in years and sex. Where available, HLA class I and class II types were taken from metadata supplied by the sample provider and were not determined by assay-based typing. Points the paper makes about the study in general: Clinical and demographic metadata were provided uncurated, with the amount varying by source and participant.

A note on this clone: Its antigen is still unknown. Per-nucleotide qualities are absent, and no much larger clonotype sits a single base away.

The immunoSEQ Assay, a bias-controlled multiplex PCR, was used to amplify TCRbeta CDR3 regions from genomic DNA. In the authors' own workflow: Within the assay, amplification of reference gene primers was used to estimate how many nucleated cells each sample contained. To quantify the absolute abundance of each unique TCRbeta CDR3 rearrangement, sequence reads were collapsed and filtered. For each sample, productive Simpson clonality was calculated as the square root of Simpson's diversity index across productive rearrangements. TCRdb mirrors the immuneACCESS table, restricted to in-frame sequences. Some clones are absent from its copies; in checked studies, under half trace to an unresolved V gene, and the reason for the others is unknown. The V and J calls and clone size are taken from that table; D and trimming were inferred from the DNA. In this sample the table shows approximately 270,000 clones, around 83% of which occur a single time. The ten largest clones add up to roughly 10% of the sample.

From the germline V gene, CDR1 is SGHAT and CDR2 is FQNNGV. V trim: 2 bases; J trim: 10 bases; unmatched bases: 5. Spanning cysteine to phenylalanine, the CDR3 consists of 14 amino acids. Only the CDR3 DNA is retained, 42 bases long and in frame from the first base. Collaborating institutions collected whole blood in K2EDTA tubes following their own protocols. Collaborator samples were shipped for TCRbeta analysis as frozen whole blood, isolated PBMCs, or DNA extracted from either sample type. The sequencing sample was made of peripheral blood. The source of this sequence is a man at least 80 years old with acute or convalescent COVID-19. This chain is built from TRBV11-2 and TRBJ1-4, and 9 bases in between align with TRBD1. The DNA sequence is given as TGTGCCAGCAGCTTAAACAGGGGGCGTAGAAAACTGTTTTTT. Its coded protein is CASSLNRGRRKLFF.